This T cell receptor (beta chain) was profiled in a study of cytomegalovirus exposure and HLA in healthy donors. Study conclusions and caveats: At a 0.05 false discovery rate, a later analysis found 18,000 or so TCR beta sequences to be associated with HLA alleles. The authors later found most CMV-associated TCR beta chains appeared HLA-restricted.

Both 60 Vbeta primers and 13 Jbeta primers went into the PCR. Using immunoSEQ multiplex PCR, the repertoire was profiled, and TCRdb retains in-frame clones only, with some absent. The sample has some 120,000 clones; roughly 80% are singletons. When sampled, the donors appeared nominally healthy, though they likely had unrecorded immune exposures. Germline V lookup: CDR1 LGHNT, CDR2 FRNRAP. This CDR3 spans 17 amino acids. Trimming removed 9 bases at V and 2 bases at J, with 23 bases between. Comments on this clone: Its antigen is still unknown.

This sequence originates from a man aged 25-45 years in good health and CMV-seronegative. The chain links TRBV12-5 to TRBJ2-1; D gene unclear. The sample comprised PBMCs. CDR3: CARRFPSRDQPYNEQFF. The CDR3 nucleotides are TGTGCTAGGAGGTTTCCGAGTCGTGATCAACCCTACAATGAGCAGTTCTTC.